These 19 T cell receptor beta chains share one sample of origin, sequenced in a study of beta chain features in type 1 diabetes. General observations from the study: Type 1 diabetes patients had TCRB CDR3s that were shorter (moderately but significantly so) in all four CD4+ subsets.

The authors reverse transcribed all of the isolated RNA, so sequencing captured expressed TCRB transcripts. Using immunoSEQ multiplex PCR, the repertoire was profiled, and TCRdb retains in-frame clones only, with some absent. The table lists some 190,000 clones, roughly 7.1% of them singletons. These TCRs are of unknown antigen specificity. The sequenced sample consisted of central memory CD4+ T cells from blood. Receptors originate from a woman aged 40 to 55 with type 1 diabetes.

The V gene is TRBV19, the J gene TRBJ2-1; 8 nucleotides match TRBD1. The CDR3 length is 15 residues. Germline CDR1 LNHDA, CDR2 SQIVND (reference sequence). J was trimmed by 3 bases and V by 7 bases; bases with no gene match: 8. The CDR3 loop is CASTRQGAIYNEQFF. CDR3 nucleotide sequence: TGTGCCAGTACTCGTCAGGGGGCGATCTACAATGAGCAGTTCTTC.

The rearrangement uses TRBV27 and TRBJ1-5, with D perhaps TRBD1 (5 bases). V was clipped by 8 bases and J by 3 bases, with 11 bases between them. The germline CDR1 and CDR2 sequences are MNHEY and SMNVEV (reference sequence). This CDR3 region has 13 residues. The CDR3 region has the DNA TGTGCCAGCGGAGGGGCTATCAATCAGCCCCAGCATTTT. Its translation is CASGGAINQPQHF.

The chain recombines TRBV6-5 with TRBJ1-1, with D possibly being TRBD1 (5 bases). The germline V and J ends were trimmed by 6 bases and 1 base, with 9 bases remaining between them. CDR3 length equals 13 residues. Looked up from germline, CDR1 is MNHEY and CDR2 is SVGAGI. CDR3 DNA: TGTGCCAGCAGCCGACAGACGAACACTGAAGCTTTCTTT. It encodes CASSRQTNTEAFF.

Only a few counts were recorded for this clone. J is TRBJ1-1 and V is TRBV7-6; the D is unclear. Trimming left V 4 bases short and J 1 base short, with 7 bases between. The CDR3 spans 13 residues. The germline V gene has CDR1 SGHVS and CDR2 FNYEAQ. This CDR3 is CASSSGRNTEAFF. The CDR3 DNA follows: TGTGCCAGCAGCTCGGGTAGGAACACTGAAGCTTTCTTT.

A few counts support this clone. The CDR3 bases are TGCAGCGTGGGGGGGACAGGGGGTGAAAAACTGTTTTTT. Its translation: CSVGGTGGEKLFF. The chain employs TRBV29-1 and TRBJ1-4, with 11 bases identical to TRBD1. With 6 bases clipped from V and 7 bases from J, the junction kept 4 bases outside the gene matches. The germline CDR1 and CDR2 sequences are SQVTM and ANQGSEA. This CDR3 has 13 residues.

The chain couples TRBV5-1 to TRBJ1-1, with a tentative D call TRBD1 (5 bases). The V and J ends lost 4 bases and 7 bases respectively, with 14 bases between them. Germline loops: CDR1 SGHRS, CDR2 YFSETQ. The length of the CDR3 is 13 residues. In DNA form, the CDR3 reads TGCGCCAGCAGCCCGATACGGGGGGGTGAAGCTTTCTTT. Translating it yields CASSPIRGGEAFF.

The sample holds a few counts of this clone. V and J are TRBV16 and TRBJ1-1; unclear D gene. In germline, CDR1 is KGHSY, CDR2 FQNENV. The V end lost 0 bases, the J end lost 0 bases, and 5 bases lay between the germline ends. This CDR3 has 14 residues. The CDR3 bases are TGTGCCAGCAGCCAATCGCAGATGAACACTGAAGCTTTCTTT. Protein: CASSQSQMNTEAFF.

This clone has only a few counts. The J gene is TRBJ2-6, the V gene TRBV30; TRBD2 is a possible D gene (6 bases). V gave up 2 bases and J gave up 4 bases, with 12 bases separating them. Looked up from germline, CDR1 is GTSNPN and CDR2 is SVGIG (reference sequence). This CDR3 has 15 residues. CDR3 nucleotides: TGTGCCTGGAGTCGAGGGGCGGGGGGGGCCAACGTCCTGACTTTC. The encoded protein is CAWSRGAGGANVLTF.

This chain connects TRBV6-1 to TRBJ2-7, with a weak D call TRBD2 (5 bases). Germline V gene data show CDR1 as MNHNS and CDR2 as SASEGT. The CDR3 is made up of 15 amino acids. V gave up 6 bases and J gave up 6 bases, with 21 bases separating them. The CDR3 loop reads CASRPSGLRFAEQYF. In nucleotides, the CDR3 is TGTGCCAGCAGACCCAGCGGATTACGGTTCGCCGAGCAGTACTTC.

V and J are TRBV27 and TRBJ2-7, with a weak D call TRBD1 (6 bases). Between the trimmed V and J ends, which lost 4 bases and 0 bases, there was a span of 13 bases. The CDR3 runs to 15 residues. Germline-derived CDR1 and CDR2 are MNHEY and SMNVEV (reference sequence). The CDR3 loop reads CASSSEGVSSYEQYF. CDR3 bases: TGTGCCAGCAGTTCCGAGGGGGTGAGCTCCTACGAGCAGTACTTC.

The J gene is TRBJ2-1, the V gene TRBV15, with 9 bases identical to TRBD1. CDR3 length equals 16 residues. Germline CDR1 is LNHNV and CDR2 is YYDKDF (reference sequence). J was trimmed by 1 base and V by 4 bases; bases with no gene match: 5. DNA for the CDR3: TGTGCCACCAGCACCTTGGACAGGGGTTCCTACAATGAGCAGTTCTTC. Amino acids: CATSTLDRGSYNEQFF.

This clone was found a few times. The rearrangement links TRBV18 to TRBJ2-7; D possibly corresponds to TRBD2 (6 bases). Looked up from germline, CDR1 is KGHSH and CDR2 is LQKENI. V was trimmed by 1 base and J by 6 bases, leaving 10 bases between them. The CDR3 loop spans 13 amino acids. This CDR3 reads CASSPREAAEQYF. As DNA, the CDR3 is TGTGCCAGCTCACCACGGGAGGCGGCCGAGCAGTACTTC. The whole variable domain, remainder taken from reference TRBV18 and TRBJ2-7, is NAGVMQNPRHLVRRRGQEARLRCSPMKGHSHVYWYRQLPEEGLKFMVYLQKENIIDESGMPKERFSAEFPKEGPSILRIQQVVRGDSAAYFCASSPREAAEQYFGPGTRLTVT.

This clone showed up just a few times. Here the CDR3 DNA reads TGTGCCAGTAGTGTCTCCGAGACAGGGGCAGGTTTTCCTACGACGGGGCAGTACTTC. It yields the protein CASSVSETGAGFPTTGQYF. The chain combines TRBV19 with TRBJ2-7, with 8 bases fitting TRBD1. The CDR3 is 19 residues long. The germline gives CDR1 LNHDA, CDR2 SQIVND (reference sequence). V lost 5 bases, J lost 9 bases, and 27 bases stayed unmatched.

This clone was seen a handful of times. The V call is TRBV6-5, the J call TRBJ2-4, with D possibly being TRBD2 (6 bases). CDR3 length: 12 residues. Germline V gives CDR1 MNHEY, CDR2 SVGAGI. Trimming removed 5 bases from V and 8 bases from J, with 10 bases in between. This CDR3 reads CASSETGDIQYF. The CDR3 bases are TGTGCCAGCAGTGAAACGGGGGACATTCAGTACTTC.

The chain links TRBV5-1 to TRBJ2-1; tentative D call: TRBD1 (6 bases). The CDR3 is 13 residues long. Trimming took 7 bases from V and 7 from J, leaving 15 bases between them. In germline, CDR1 is SGHRS, CDR2 YFSETQ. The CDR3 sequence: CASQQGSGNEQFF. The CDR3 DNA is TGCGCCAGCCAACAGGGCTCGGGGAATGAGCAGTTCTTC.

The genes are TRBV7-9 and TRBJ2-2; TRBD2 aligns across 9 bases. Germline V gene sequence: CDR1 SEHNR, CDR2 FQNEAQ (reference sequence). The CDR3 has 15 residues. Trimming cost V 5 bases and J 4 bases; bases outside gene matches: 5. In nucleotides, the CDR3 is TGTGCCAGCAGCCTCGGACTAGCGAGCACCGGGGAGCTGTTTTTT. It codes for CASSLGLASTGELFF.

V usage is TRBV7-2 and J usage is TRBJ2-7; 11 bases fit TRBD2. Germline trimming cut 2 bases from V and 7 bases from J; bases unmatched to any gene: 7. Germline-derived CDR1 and CDR2 are SGHTA and FQGNSA. The CDR3 consists of 15 residues. The CDR3: CASSLWLSGRGEQYF. The DNA of the CDR3 is TGTGCCAGCAGCTTATGGCTTAGCGGGAGGGGGGAGCAGTACTTC.

DNA for the CDR3: TGCAGCGGAGGTGGTGGAGACAGGGGTGATACGCAGTATTTT. Translated, it gives CSGGGGDRGDTQYF. The chain carries TRBV29-1 and TRBJ2-3; 8 nucleotides match TRBD1. The CDR3 contains 14 residues. Per germline, CDR1 SQVTM and CDR2 ANQGSEA. The trim removed 7 bases at V and 6 bases at J, leaving 12 bases unmatched.

This clone was counted between two and nine times. The genes are TRBV28 and TRBJ1-1; 9 bases fit TRBD1. V dropped 2 bases and J dropped 0; count of bases not matched to a gene: 7. The V gene's germline CDR1 is MDHEN and CDR2 SYDVKM. The CDR3 is 17 amino acids. This chain's CDR3 is CASSLRGTGSMNTEAFF. CDR3 nucleotide sequence: TGTGCCAGCAGTTTAAGGGGGACAGGGTCAATGAACACTGAAGCTTTCTTT.